These 20 T cell receptor beta chains share one sample of origin, sequenced in a study of cytomegalovirus exposure and HLA in healthy donors. PCR amplification relied on 60 Vbeta primers (plus 13 Jbeta primers). Measured with immunoSEQ multiplex PCR; TCRdb has only the in-frame clones, and not every one. This sample has 130,000 or so clones, with roughly 71% found just once. The sequenced material came from PBMCs. Receptor source: a woman aged 40 to 55 in good health and CMV-seronegative.

The chain joins TRBV4-2 to TRBJ2-2; 9 nucleotides agree with TRBD2. Germline CDR1 reads LGHNA; CDR2 reads YNFKEQ. V lost 0 bases, J lost 6 bases, and 5 bases stayed unmatched. The CDR3 is 16 residues long. The CDR3 sequence: CASSQEGGGAPGELFF. Here the CDR3 DNA reads TGTGCCAGCAGCCAAGAAGGCGGGGGGGCCCCCGGGGAGCTGTTTTTT.

In this sample, this clone turned up a few times. The CDR3 DNA is TGCGCCAGCAGCTCCCTAGCGGGGGCCGACACAGATACGCAGTATTTT. Amino acid sequence: CASSSLAGADTDTQYF. The chain has TRBV5-1 and TRBJ2-3; 10 bases are shared with TRBD2. J was trimmed by 2 bases and V by 3 bases; bases with no gene match: 6. Looked up from germline, CDR1 is SGHRS and CDR2 is YFSETQ. This CDR3 comprises 16 residues.

This chain links TRBV21-1 with TRBJ2-7; TRBD2 is the table's D call and was not checked against the DNA. TRBV21-1 is termed a pseudogene. The length of the CDR3 is 12 residues. CDR3 region: CASTSGSYEQYF. The CDR3 DNA is TGTGCCAGCACTAGTGGGTCCTACGAGCAGTACTTC.

Points on this clone: Different DNA sequences within this sample yield the same CDR3. The V gene is TRBV9, the J gene TRBJ1-1; D gene unclear. This CDR3 spans 13 amino acids. Germline V CDR1 and CDR2: SGDLS, YYNGEE. With 0 bases removed from V and 2 bases from J, the gap between germline ends came to 5 bases. The CDR3 here is CASSVALNTEAFF. The DNA of the CDR3 is TGTGCCAGCAGCGTAGCGCTAAACACTGAAGCTTTCTTT.

The genes are TRBV19 and TRBJ1-1; TRBD1 might be the D (5 bases). The V and J ends lost 8 bases and 1 base respectively, with 8 bases between them. CDR1 and CDR2 from the germline V gene are LNHDA and SQIVND (reference sequence). This CDR3 contains 12 residues. CDR3 DNA sequence: TGTGCCAGTGGGGCGAGGAACACTGAAGCTTTCTTT. This translates into CASGARNTEAFF. The whole variable domain, filled in from reference TRBV19 and TRBJ1-1, reads DGGITQSPKYLFRKEGQNVTLSCEQNLNHDAMYWYRQDPGQGLRLIYYSQIVNDFQKGDIAEGYSVSREKKESFPLTVTSAQKNPTAFYLCASGARNTEAFFGQGTRLTVV.

The chain links TRBV7-2 to TRBJ1-4; 8 nucleotides agree with TRBD1. In germline, CDR1 is SGHTA, CDR2 FQGNSA. The CDR3 loop spans 16 amino acids. With V trimmed by 4 bases and J by 10 bases, 14 bases remained unmatched. As DNA, the CDR3 is TGTGCCAGCAGCTCGCAGTGGGCGACAGGGGACCGAAAACTGTTTTTT. This gives the protein CASSSQWATGDRKLFF.

This chain joins TRBV9 and TRBJ2-1; the D gene is possibly TRBD2 (6 bases). CDR3 length: 15 amino acids. Germline V CDR1 and CDR2: SGDLS, YYNGEE. The germline V and J ends were trimmed by 6 bases and 9 bases, with 22 bases remaining between them. The CDR3 protein is CASTRGTGESGEQFF. CDR3 nucleotides: TGTGCCAGCACCCGGGGGACGGGGGAGAGCGGTGAGCAGTTCTTC.

The CDR3, as DNA: TGTGCCAGCAGCGGACAGGGGGCCTATCAGCCCCAGCATTTT. It specifies CASSGQGAYQPQHF. The J gene is TRBJ1-5, the V gene TRBV2; 11 bases are shared with TRBD1. This CDR3 contains 14 residues. V was pared by 6 bases and J by 5 bases, with 3 bases of the junction left unmatched. Germline CDR1 is SNHLY and CDR2 is FYNNEI.

CDR3 amino acids: CASGRRTGVDTEAFF. In DNA form, the CDR3 reads TGTGCTAGTGGCCGTAGGACAGGGGTTGACACTGAAGCTTTCTTT. This chain uses TRBV12-5 with TRBJ1-1; 9 nucleotides match TRBD1. V gave up 6 bases and J gave up 3 bases; unmatched junction bases: 8. This CDR3 spans 15 amino acids. Per germline, CDR1 LGHNT and CDR2 FRNRAP. The complete variable domain, with remaining parts taken from reference TRBV12-5 and TRBJ1-1, reads DARVTQTPRHKVTEMGQEVTMRCQPILGHNTVFWYRQTMMQGLELLAYFRNRAPLDDSGMPKDRFSAEMPDATLATLKIQPSEPRDSAVYFCASGRRTGVDTEAFFGQGTRLTVV.

The rearrangement uses TRBV7-8 and TRBJ2-1, with TRBD2 matching 12 bases. J gave up 2 bases and V 6 bases, and 5 bases lay outside the gene matches. CDR1 and CDR2 from the germline V gene are SGHVS and FQNEAQ. The CDR3 length is 16 residues. CDR3: CASSNSSGGAYNEQFF. The CDR3 nucleotides read TGTGCCAGCAGTAATTCTAGCGGGGGGGCCTACAATGAGCAGTTCTTC.

This clone was counted once. The chain couples TRBV5-8 to TRBJ1-5; 8 nucleotides agree with TRBD1. After removal of 4 bases from V and 2 bases from J, the junction contained 5 bases not matched to a gene. Per the germline V gene, CDR1 is SGHTS and CDR2 is YDEGEE. The CDR3 runs to 15 residues. CDR3 nucleotides: TGTGCCAGCAGCCCTAGGGGACAGGGCAATCAGCCCCAGCATTTT. Translated: CASSPRGQGNQPQHF. Full variable domain (outside the CDR3, taken from reference TRBV5-8 and TRBJ1-5): EAGVTQSPTHLIKTRGQQATLRCSPISGHTSVYWYQQALGLGLQFLLWYDEGEERNRGNFPPRFSGRQFPNYSSELNVNALELEDSALYLCASSPRGQGNQPQHFGDGTRLSIL.

V is TRBV5-1 and J is TRBJ2-3, with D possibly being TRBD2 (5 bases). This CDR3 is built from 15 residues. V was cut by 0 bases and J by 4 bases, with 12 bases left in between. Looked up from germline, CDR1 is SGHRS and CDR2 is YFSETQ. CDR3 sequence reads: CASSLGWGEADTQYF. Here the CDR3 DNA reads TGCGCCAGCAGCTTGGGCTGGGGAGAAGCAGATACGCAGTATTTT.

The chain joins TRBV2 to TRBJ2-3, with a weak D call TRBD2 (6 bases). V shed 6 bases and J shed 6 bases, with 16 bases lying between them. Germline V gives CDR1 SNHLY, CDR2 FYNNEI. The length of the CDR3 is 14 residues. CDR3 bases: TGTGCCAGCAGACCGGGACTGCCCGTCGATACGCAGTATTTT. Residues: CASRPGLPVDTQYF. The full variable domain, its missing parts supplied by reference TRBV2 and TRBJ2-3, is EPEVTQTPSHQVTQMGQEVILRCVPISNHLYFYWYRQILGQKVEFLVSFYNNEISEKSEIFDDQFSVERPDGSNFTLKIRSTKLEDSAMYFCASRPGLPVDTQYFGPGTRLTVL.

The rearrangement links TRBV25-1 to TRBJ1-2; 7 bases line up with TRBD1. The V segment lost 1 base and the J segment 6 bases; nucleotides outside the gene matches: 5. Germline lookup yields CDR1 MGHDK and CDR2 SYGVNS. There are 14 residues in the CDR3. Here the CDR3 reads CASSEFKGADGYTF. CDR3 bases: TGTGCCAGCAGTGAATTTAAGGGGGCGGATGGCTACACCTTC.

This chain links TRBV2 with TRBJ2-7, with 9 bases that match TRBD1. The CDR3 length is 15 residues. Germline-derived CDR1 and CDR2 are SNHLY and FYNNEI. J lost 3 bases, V lost 6 bases, and 9 bases had no gene match. The DNA of the CDR3 is TGTGCCAGCAGGTCGGACAGGGGCTACCTCTACGAGCAGTACTTC. It specifies CASRSDRGYLYEQYF.

The J gene is TRBJ1-1, the V gene TRBV7-2; a possible D gene is TRBD1 (5 bases). Trimming took 4 bases from V and 4 from J, leaving 16 bases between them. The CDR3 contains 15 residues. Germline CDR1 reads SGHTA; CDR2 reads FQGNSA. CDR3 loop: CASSSEQGGFTEAFF. The CDR3 coding sequence is TGTGCCAGCAGCTCCGAGCAGGGAGGTTTCACTGAAGCTTTCTTT. Looking up the rest from reference TRBV7-2 and TRBJ1-1 gives the full variable domain: GAGVSQSPSNKVTEKGKDVELRCDPISGHTALYWYRQSLGQGLEFLIYFQGNSAPDKSGLPSDRFSAERTGGSVSTLTIQRTQQEDSAVYLCASSSEQGGFTEAFFGQGTRLTVV.

The gene calls are TRBV5-1 and TRBJ1-2, with 8 bases identical to TRBD1. Germline V gene data show CDR1 as SGHRS and CDR2 as YFSETQ. CDR3 length: 15 residues. Trimming removed 4 bases from V and 7 bases from J; junction bases left unmatched: 12. The CDR3 sequence: CASSPVPQGVGGYTF. The CDR3 nucleotides read TGCGCCAGCAGCCCAGTCCCACAGGGGGTAGGTGGCTACACCTTC.

A few counts support this clone. This CDR3 is also generated by other DNA sequences in the sample. This chain uses TRBV21-1 with TRBJ2-3; TRBD2 was called by the table and not checked on the DNA. TRBV21-1 is an annotated pseudogene. This CDR3 contains 16 residues. The CDR3 spells CASSNKAGRSTDTQYF. The CDR3 region has the DNA TGTGCCAGCAGCAATAAAGCGGGGAGGAGCACAGATACGCAGTATTTT.

The J gene is TRBJ1-1, the V gene TRBV29-1; D unclear. Germline values: CDR1 SQVTM, CDR2 ANQGSEA. Trimming pared 1 base from V and 2 bases from J, leaving 5 bases between. This CDR3 spans 12 amino acids. CDR3 region: CSVEVSNTEAFF. The CDR3 DNA follows: TGCAGCGTTGAAGTCAGTAACACTGAAGCTTTCTTT.

V is TRBV2 and J is TRBJ2-1, with D maybe TRBD2 (5 bases). The germline V gene encodes CDR1 SNHLY and CDR2 FYNNEI. CDR3 length equals 13 residues. Deletions cut 7 bases from V and 3 bases from J, with 10 bases between. The CDR3 here is CASNEGFYNEQFF. DNA for the CDR3: TGTGCCAGCAACGAGGGCTTCTACAATGAGCAGTTCTTC.